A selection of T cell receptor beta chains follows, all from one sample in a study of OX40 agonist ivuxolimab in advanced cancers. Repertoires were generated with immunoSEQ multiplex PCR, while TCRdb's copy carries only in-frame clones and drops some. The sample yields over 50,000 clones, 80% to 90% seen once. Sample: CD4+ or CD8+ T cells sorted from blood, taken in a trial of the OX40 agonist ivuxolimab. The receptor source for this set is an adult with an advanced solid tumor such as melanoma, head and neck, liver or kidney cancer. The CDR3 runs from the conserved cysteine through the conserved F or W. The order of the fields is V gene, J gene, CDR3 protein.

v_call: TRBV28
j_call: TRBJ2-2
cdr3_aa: CASGTGSISGRELFF

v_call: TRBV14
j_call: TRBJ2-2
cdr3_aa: CASSQELTSLNTGELFF

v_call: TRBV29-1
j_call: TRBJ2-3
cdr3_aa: CSVDSRSTDTQYF

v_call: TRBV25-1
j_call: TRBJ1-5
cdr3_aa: CASSEAQGSNQPQHF

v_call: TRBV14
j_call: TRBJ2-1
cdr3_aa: CASSQDLDGAQFF

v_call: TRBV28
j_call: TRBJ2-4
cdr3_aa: CASSLGLGGRAKNIQYF

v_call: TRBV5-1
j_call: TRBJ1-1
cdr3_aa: CASRGRSEAFF

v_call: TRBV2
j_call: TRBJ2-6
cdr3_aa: CASSDPSGANVLTF

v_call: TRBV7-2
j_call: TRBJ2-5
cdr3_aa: CASSIAGKETQYF

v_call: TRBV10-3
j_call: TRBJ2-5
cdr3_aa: CAISESTSGMVAQYF

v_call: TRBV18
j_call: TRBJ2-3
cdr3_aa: CASSPAGGVTDTQYF

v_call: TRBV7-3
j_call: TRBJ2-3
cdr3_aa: CASSLGPTASGVEGTQYF

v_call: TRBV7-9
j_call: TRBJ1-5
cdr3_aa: CASSPTDSPSSPQHF

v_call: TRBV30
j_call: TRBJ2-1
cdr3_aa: CAFPMGTAQFF

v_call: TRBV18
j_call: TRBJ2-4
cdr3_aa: CASSPAGLAGETKNIQYF

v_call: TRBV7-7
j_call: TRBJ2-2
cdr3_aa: CASSFTMGLANTGELFF

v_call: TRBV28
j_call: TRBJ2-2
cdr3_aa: CASRGGLAGDTGELFF

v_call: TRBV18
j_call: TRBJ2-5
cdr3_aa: CASSPLAGAWGETQYF

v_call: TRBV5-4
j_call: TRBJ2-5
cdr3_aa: CASSYGTSGRASQETQYF

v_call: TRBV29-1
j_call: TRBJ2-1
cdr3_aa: CSAKGGTSINEQFF

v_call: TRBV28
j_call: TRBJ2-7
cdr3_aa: CASSSVDRGSYEQYF

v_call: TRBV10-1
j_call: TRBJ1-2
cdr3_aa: CASSPGQNYGYTF

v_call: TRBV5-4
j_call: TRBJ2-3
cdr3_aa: CASSLTSGGADTQYF

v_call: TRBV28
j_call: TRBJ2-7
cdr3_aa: CASSLPGRYEQYF

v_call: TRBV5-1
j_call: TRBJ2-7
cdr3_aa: CASSLAQSDWNEQYF